These 13 T cell receptor beta chains share one sample of origin, sequenced in a study of spatial heterogeneity in lung cancer. Overall study results and limits: Mutation counts in tumors were tracked by counts of expanded intratumoral alpha and beta TCRs.

Sample time point: sample taken at primary tumor resection. One entry per CDR3 protein, called by TCRdb with MiXCR from the 5' RACE reads. The repertoire holds approximately 23,000 distinct CDR3 sequences, over 4% seen once, with 7.5% to 10% in the top ten. Antigen specificity for these receptors is unknown. Sequencing used lung tumor tissue, obtained at surgery. These receptors originate from a male donor with early-stage non-small cell lung cancer.

V is TRBV11-1 and J is TRBJ2-2, with 13 bases that match TRBD2. The germline gives CDR1 SGHAT, CDR2 FQDESV (reference sequence). The CDR3 has 16 amino acids. Trimming cost V 4 bases and J 5 bases; bases outside gene matches: 4. This CDR3 is CASSWQGLAGTGELFF. As DNA, the CDR3 is TGTGCCAGCAGCTGGCAGGGACTAGCGGGGACCGGGGAGCTGTTTTTT.

This clonotype came up many times. This rearrangement joins TRBV7-9 to TRBJ1-4, with unresolved D. V was cut by 8 bases and J by 7 bases, with 11 bases left in between. Germline lookup yields CDR1 SEHNR and CDR2 FQNEAQ (reference sequence). There are 12 residues in the CDR3. The DNA of the CDR3 is TGTGCCAGCGGAGTGCGGACTGAAAAACTGTTTTTT. Its translation: CASGVRTEKLFF.

This clonotype occurred many times. V and J are TRBV7-2 and TRBJ2-1, with D uncertain. Trimming took off 5 bases at V and 7 bases at J, with 15 bases between the two ends. CDR3 length equals 14 residues. Germline V gene lookup returns CDR1 SGHTA and CDR2 FQGNSA. The CDR3: CASSPDPTRNEQFF. The CDR3 DNA is TGTGCCAGCAGCCCGGACCCAACCCGTAATGAGCAGTTCTTC.

In its sample, this clonotype was seen many times. V gene TRBV5-1 combines with J gene TRBJ2-5; possible D gene TRBD1, 5 bases. Germline V gives CDR1 SGHRS, CDR2 YFSETQ. The CDR3 is made up of 12 amino acids. Trimming stripped 6 bases from V and 4 bases from J, with 10 bases between. DNA of the CDR3: TGCGCCAGCACCGGACAAGTAGAGACCCAGTACTTC. Residues: CASTGQVETQYF. Combining the CDR3 with reference TRBV5-1 and TRBJ2-5 gives the whole variable domain KAGVTQTPRYLIKTRGQQVTLSCSPISGHRSVSWYQQTPGQGLQFLFEYFSETQRNKGNFPGRFSGRQFSNSRSEMNVSTLELGDSALYLCASTGQVETQYFGPGTRLLVL.

This clonotype was seen ten or more times. The V and J genes are TRBV7-2 and TRBJ2-7; 7 bases fit TRBD2. The germline CDR1 and CDR2 sequences are SGHTA and FQGNSA. With V trimmed by 5 bases and J by 7 bases, 17 bases remained unmatched. The CDR3 sequence is 16 residues long. CDR3 coding DNA: TGTGCCAGCAGCCTGGGGTTCGTGGCGGGAGACTGGGAGCAGTACTTC. The encoded protein is CASSLGFVAGDWEQYF.

Ten or more counts support this clonotype. The J gene is TRBJ2-3, the V gene TRBV7-9; unclear D gene. Per the germline V gene, CDR1 is SEHNR and CDR2 is FQNEAQ (reference sequence). Between the trimmed V and J ends, which lost 3 bases and 4 bases, there was a span of 2 bases. The CDR3 has 11 residues. The CDR3 nucleotides read TGTGCCAGCAGCTTGGCAGATACGCAGTATTTT. Translating it yields CASSLADTQYF.

There are many counts of this clonotype. The CDR3 sequence: CASSPQGWGTEAFF. The CDR3, as DNA: TGTGCCAGCAGCCCACAGGGTTGGGGCACTGAAGCTTTCTTT. The V gene is TRBV5-5, the J gene TRBJ1-1; D is perhaps TRBD1 (6 bases). Germline values: CDR1 SGHKS, CDR2 YYEKEE (reference sequence). Trimming cost V 4 bases and J 4 bases, with 14 bases left between them. The CDR3 length is 14 residues.

This clonotype was detected ten times or more. The chain is built from TRBV4-2 and TRBJ2-3; no clear D gene. This CDR3 is 14 amino acids long. Germline V CDR1 and CDR2: LGHNA, YNFKEQ. V was trimmed by 0 bases and J by 0 bases, leaving 4 bases between them. The CDR3 sequence is CASSQDPSTDTQYF. CDR3 DNA sequence: TGTGCCAGCAGCCAAGATCCCAGCACAGATACGCAGTATTTT.

At least ten counts were recorded for this clonotype. CDR3 DNA: TGTGCCAGCAGCTCGGGACAGGGAATGAACACTGAAGCTTTCTTT. It is translated as CASSSGQGMNTEAFF. The chain employs TRBV7-9 and TRBJ1-1, with 9 bases fitting TRBD1. V gave up 4 bases and J gave up 0 bases; unmatched junction bases: 3. Germline-derived CDR1 and CDR2 are SEHNR and FQNEAQ (reference sequence). The CDR3 runs to 15 residues.

On this clonotype: Mismatch with germline at one junction end may stem from a read error. The CDR3 loop is CASSSRGTSGRNGQFF. DNA of the CDR3: TGTGCCAGCAGCTCACGTGGGACTAGCGGGAGAAATGGGCAGTTCTTC. V usage is TRBV11-1 and J usage is TRBJ2-1, with 14 bases fitting TRBD2. The V gene's germline CDR1 is SGHAT and CDR2 FQDESV (reference sequence). The CDR3 runs 16 residues.

At least ten counts were recorded for this clonotype. This chain links TRBV15 with TRBJ2-3; D not resolved. Trimming pared 1 base from V and 1 base from J, leaving 3 bases between. This CDR3 is 13 amino acids long. Germline CDR1 reads LNHNV; CDR2 reads YYDKDF (reference sequence). The CDR3 region is CATSRGGTDTQYF. DNA for the CDR3: TGTGCCACCAGCAGAGGAGGCACAGATACGCAGTATTTT.

This clonotype was observed a handful of times. The V and J genes are TRBV7-2 and TRBJ2-1; no clear D gene. Trimming took 5 bases from V and 6 from J, leaving 5 bases between them. The CDR3 spans 11 residues. Germline CDR1 SGHTA, CDR2 FQGNSA. The CDR3: CASSPSNEQFF. DNA for the CDR3: TGTGCCAGCAGCCCCTCCAATGAGCAGTTCTTC.

There are many counts of this clonotype. This rearrangement joins TRBV6-5 to TRBJ1-1, with 8 positions matching TRBD1. The CDR3 has 16 amino acids. Trimming at V came to 2 bases and at J to 1 base, leaving 6 bases not matched to a gene. Germline V gene sequence: CDR1 MNHEY, CDR2 SVGAGI. Written as DNA, the CDR3 is TGTGCCAGCAGTTACCTCCCGGGACAGGCGAACACTGAAGCTTTCTTT. Translated: CASSYLPGQANTEAFF.